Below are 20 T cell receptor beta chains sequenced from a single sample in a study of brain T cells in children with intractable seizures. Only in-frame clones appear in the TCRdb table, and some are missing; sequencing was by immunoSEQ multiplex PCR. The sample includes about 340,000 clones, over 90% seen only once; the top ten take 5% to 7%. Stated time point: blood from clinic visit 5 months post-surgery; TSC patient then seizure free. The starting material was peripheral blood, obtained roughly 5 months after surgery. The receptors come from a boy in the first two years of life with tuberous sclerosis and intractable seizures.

This CDR3 reads CASSLKYNEQFF. In DNA form, the CDR3 reads TGTGCCAGCAGTCTAAAGTACAATGAGCAGTTCTTC. V is TRBV2 and J is TRBJ2-1, with unresolved D. The V end lost 5 bases, the J end lost 4 bases, and 6 bases lay between the germline ends. The CDR3 extends over 12 amino acids. The germline CDR1 and CDR2 sequences are SNHLY and FYNNEI.

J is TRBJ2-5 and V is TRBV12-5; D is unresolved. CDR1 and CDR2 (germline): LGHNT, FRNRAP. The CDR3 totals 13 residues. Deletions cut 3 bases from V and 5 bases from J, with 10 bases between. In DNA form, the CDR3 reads TGTGCTAGTGGTTTTCTAGGTTACGAGACCCAGTACTTC. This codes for CASGFLGYETQYF.

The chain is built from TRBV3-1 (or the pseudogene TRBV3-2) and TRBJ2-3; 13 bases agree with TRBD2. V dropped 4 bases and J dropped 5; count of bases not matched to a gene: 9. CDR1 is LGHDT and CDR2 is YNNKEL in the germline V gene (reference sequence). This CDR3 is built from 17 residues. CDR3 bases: TGTGCCAGCAGCCGACTCGGACTAGCGGGAGTGGGAGATACGCAGTATTTT. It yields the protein CASSRLGLAGVGDTQYF.

The CDR3 region is CASSLVQDTGELFF. The CDR3 DNA is TGTGCCAGCAGCTTGGTTCAAGACACCGGGGAGCTGTTTTTT. This chain joins TRBV5-4 and TRBJ2-2; D not resolved. The CDR3 is made up of 14 amino acids. CDR1 is SGHNT and CDR2 is YYREEE in the germline V gene (reference sequence). V dropped 0 bases and J dropped 3 bases, with 6 bases sitting between them. Full variable domain (missing parts from reference TRBV5-4 and TRBJ2-2): ETGVTQSPTHLIKTRGQQVTLRCSSQSGHNTVSWYQQALGQGPQFIFQYYREEENGRGNFPPRFSGLQFPNYSSELNVNALELDDSALYLCASSLVQDTGELFFGEGSRLTVL.

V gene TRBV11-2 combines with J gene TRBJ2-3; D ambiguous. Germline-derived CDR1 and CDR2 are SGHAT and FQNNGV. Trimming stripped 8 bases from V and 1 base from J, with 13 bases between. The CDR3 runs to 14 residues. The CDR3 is CASALSGGTDTQYF. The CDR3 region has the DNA TGTGCCAGCGCCTTGTCTGGGGGCACAGATACGCAGTATTTT.

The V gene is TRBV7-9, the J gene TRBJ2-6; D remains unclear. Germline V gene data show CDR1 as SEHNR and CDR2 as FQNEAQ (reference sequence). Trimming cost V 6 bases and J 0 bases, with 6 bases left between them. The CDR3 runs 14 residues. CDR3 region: CASSPDSGANVLTF. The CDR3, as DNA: TGTGCCAGCAGTCCGGACTCTGGGGCCAACGTCCTGACTTTC. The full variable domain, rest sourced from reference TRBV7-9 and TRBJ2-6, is DTGVSQNPRHKITKRGQNVTFRCDPISEHNRLYWYRQTLGQGPEFLTYFQNEAQLEKSRLLSDRFSAERPKGSFSTLEIQRTEQGDSAMYLCASSPDSGANVLTFGAGSRLTVL.

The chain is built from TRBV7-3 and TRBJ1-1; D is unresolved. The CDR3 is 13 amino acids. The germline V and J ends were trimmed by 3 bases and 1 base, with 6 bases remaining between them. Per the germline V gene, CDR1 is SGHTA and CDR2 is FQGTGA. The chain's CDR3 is CASSFEENTEAFF. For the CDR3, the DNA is TGTGCCAGCAGCTTCGAGGAGAACACTGAAGCTTTCTTT.

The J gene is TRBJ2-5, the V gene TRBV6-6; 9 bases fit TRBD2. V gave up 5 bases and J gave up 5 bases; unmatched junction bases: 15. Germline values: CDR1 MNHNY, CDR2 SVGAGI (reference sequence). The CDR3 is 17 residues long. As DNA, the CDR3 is TGTGCCAGCAGTCTCGGCGGTAGCGGGAGTGGGTTGGAGACCCAGTACTTC. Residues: CASSLGGSGSGLETQYF.

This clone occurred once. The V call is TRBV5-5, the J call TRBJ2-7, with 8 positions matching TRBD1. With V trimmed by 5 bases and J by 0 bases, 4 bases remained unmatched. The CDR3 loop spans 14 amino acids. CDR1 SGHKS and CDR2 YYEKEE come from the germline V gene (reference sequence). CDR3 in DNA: TGTGCCAGCAGTCCGACAGGGGCCTCCTACGAGCAGTACTTC. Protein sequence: CASSPTGASYEQYF.

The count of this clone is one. CDR3 in amino acids: CASSPTGTSGVYNEQFF. The DNA for the CDR3 is TGTGCCAGCAGCCCCACCGGGACTAGCGGGGTCTACAATGAGCAGTTCTTC. This chain connects TRBV13 to TRBJ2-1, with 13 nucleotides matching TRBD2. Germline CDR1 is PRHDT and CDR2 is FYEKMQ (reference sequence). This CDR3 spans 17 amino acids. V trimming: 5 bases; J trimming: 3 bases; junction bases outside the gene matches: 7.

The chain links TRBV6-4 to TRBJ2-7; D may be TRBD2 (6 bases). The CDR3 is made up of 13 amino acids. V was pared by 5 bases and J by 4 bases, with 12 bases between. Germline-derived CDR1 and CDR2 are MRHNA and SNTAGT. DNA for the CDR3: TGTGCCAGCAGTCCCTACGGGGGTTACGAGCAGTACTTC. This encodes CASSPYGGYEQYF.

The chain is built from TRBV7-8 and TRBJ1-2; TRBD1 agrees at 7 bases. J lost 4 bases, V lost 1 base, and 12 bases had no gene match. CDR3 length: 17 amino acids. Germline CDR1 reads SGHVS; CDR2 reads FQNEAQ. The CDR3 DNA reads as TGTGCCAGCAGCTTAGGAGCGGTGGACAGGAGGGGCTATGGCTACACCTTC. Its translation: CASSLGAVDRRGYGYTF.

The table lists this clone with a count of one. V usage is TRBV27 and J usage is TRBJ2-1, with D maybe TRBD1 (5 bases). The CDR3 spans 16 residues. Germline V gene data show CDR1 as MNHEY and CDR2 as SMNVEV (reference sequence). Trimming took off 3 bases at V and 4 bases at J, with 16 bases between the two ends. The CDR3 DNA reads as TGTGCCAGCAGTTTCCAGGGCCCAAGCCTTTACAATGAGCAGTTCTTC. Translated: CASSFQGPSLYNEQFF.

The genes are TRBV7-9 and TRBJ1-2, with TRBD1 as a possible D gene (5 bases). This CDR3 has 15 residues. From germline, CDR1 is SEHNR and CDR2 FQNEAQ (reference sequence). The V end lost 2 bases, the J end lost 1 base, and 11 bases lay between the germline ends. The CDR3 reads CASSLLGADNYGYTF. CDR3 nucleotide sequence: TGTGCCAGCAGCTTACTCGGGGCCGATAACTATGGCTACACCTTC. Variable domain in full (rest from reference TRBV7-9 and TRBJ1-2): DTGVSQNPRHKITKRGQNVTFRCDPISEHNRLYWYRQTLGQGPEFLTYFQNEAQLEKSRLLSDRFSAERPKGSFSTLEIQRTEQGDSAMYLCASSLLGADNYGYTFGSGTRLTVV.

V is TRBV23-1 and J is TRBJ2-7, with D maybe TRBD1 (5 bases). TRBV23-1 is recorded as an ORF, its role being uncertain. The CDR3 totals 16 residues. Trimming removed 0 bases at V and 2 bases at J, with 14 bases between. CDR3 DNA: TGCGCCAGCAGTCAATCTTACCGCCGGACAACCTACGAGCAGTACTTC. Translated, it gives CASSQSYRRTTYEQYF.

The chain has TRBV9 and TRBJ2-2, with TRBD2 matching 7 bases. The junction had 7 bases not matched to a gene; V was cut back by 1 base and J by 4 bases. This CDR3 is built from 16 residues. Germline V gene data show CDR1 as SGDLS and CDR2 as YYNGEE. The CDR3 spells CASSVPAGVGTGELFF. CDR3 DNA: TGTGCCAGCAGCGTACCCGCGGGAGTGGGCACCGGGGAGCTGTTTTTT.

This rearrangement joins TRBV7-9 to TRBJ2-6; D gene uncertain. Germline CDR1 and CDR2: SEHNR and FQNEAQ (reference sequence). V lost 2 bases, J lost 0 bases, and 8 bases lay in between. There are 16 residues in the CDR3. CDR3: CASSLLLGSGANVLTF. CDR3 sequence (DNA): TGTGCCAGCAGCTTACTTTTGGGCTCTGGGGCCAACGTCCTGACTTTC.

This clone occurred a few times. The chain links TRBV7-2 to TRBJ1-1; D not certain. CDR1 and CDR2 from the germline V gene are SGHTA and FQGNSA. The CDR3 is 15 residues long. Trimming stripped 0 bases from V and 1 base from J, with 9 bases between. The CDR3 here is CASSLAMTPNTEAFF. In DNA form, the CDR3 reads TGTGCCAGCAGCTTAGCGATGACACCGAACACTGAAGCTTTCTTT. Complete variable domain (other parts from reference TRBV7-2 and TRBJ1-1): GAGVSQSPSNKVTEKGKDVELRCDPISGHTALYWYRQSLGQGLEFLIYFQGNSAPDKSGLPSDRFSAERTGGSVSTLTIQRTQQEDSAVYLCASSLAMTPNTEAFFGQGTRLTVV.

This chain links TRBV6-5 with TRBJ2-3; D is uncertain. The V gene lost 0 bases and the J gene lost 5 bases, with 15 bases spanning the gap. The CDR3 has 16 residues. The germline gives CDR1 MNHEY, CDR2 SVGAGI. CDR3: CASSYSIFLTGDTQYF. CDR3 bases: TGTGCCAGCAGTTACTCGATATTTTTGACTGGAGATACGCAGTATTTT.

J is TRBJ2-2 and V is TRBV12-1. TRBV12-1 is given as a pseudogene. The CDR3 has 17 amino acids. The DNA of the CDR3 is TGTGCCAGCAGCTTTGCGCGTGCAGACCAGATAACCGGGGAGCTGTTTTTT. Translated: CASSFARADQITGELFF.